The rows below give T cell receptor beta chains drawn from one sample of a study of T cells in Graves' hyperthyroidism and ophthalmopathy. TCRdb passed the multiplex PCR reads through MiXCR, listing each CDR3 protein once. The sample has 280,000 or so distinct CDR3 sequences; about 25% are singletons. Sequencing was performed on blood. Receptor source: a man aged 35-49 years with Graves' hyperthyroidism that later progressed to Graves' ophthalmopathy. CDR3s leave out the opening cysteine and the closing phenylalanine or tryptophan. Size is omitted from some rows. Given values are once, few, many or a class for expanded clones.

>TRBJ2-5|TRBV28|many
ASVDQGQGAWETQY
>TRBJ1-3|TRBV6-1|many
ASSEGFRVGDSGNTIY
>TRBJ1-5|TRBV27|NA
ASSPPGGSQPQH
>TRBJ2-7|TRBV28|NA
ASILGLGFDEQY
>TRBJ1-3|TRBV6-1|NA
ASSESIEAGLYGNTIY
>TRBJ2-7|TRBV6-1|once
ASSTGTGLSYEQY
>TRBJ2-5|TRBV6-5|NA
ASSSPSTGGIKETQY
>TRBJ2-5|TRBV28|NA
ASSPPTVPQETQY
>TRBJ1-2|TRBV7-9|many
ASSLEYQGSHGYT
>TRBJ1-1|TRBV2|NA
ASSQISGFVTVEAF
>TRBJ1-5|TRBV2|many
ASRRRGGQPQH
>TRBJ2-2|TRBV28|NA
ASRSLPNAGELF
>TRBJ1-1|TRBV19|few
ASRQAGATTEAF
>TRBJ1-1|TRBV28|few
ASSPPRMNTEAF
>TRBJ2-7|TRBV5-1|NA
ASSLTGTGDEQY
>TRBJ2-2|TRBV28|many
ASIQWNRRATGELF
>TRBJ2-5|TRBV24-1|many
ATSDLTGRHETQY
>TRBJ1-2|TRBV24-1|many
ATSDPGQGAYGYT
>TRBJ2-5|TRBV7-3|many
ASSLQSAGGGETQY
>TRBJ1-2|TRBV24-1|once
ATSDRGFGYT
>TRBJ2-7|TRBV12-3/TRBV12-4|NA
ASSFPGQGHYEQY
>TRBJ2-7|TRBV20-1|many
SARGHVTLEQY
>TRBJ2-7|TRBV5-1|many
ASSLDISYEQY
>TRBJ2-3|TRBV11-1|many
ASSLIGLAGVDTQY
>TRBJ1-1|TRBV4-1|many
ASSQGARDTEAF
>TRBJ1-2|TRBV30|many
AWKRDRGQET
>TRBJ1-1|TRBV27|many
ASRQGFYTEAF
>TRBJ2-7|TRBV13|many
ASSLGGRGLSSYEQY
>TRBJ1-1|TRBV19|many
ASFDRVITEAF
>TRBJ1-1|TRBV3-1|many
ASLSGTEAF
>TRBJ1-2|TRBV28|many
ASSFRAGVNGYT
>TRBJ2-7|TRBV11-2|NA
ASIINWDRPSYEQY
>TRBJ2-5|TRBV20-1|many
SARDRQGGTQY
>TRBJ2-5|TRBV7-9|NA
ASSLTGDAGGQTQY
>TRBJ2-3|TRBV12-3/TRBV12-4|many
ASSSAPPGGGTDTQY
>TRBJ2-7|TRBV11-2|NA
ASSSSSGAYEQY
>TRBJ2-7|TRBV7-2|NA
ASSSTWTYEQY
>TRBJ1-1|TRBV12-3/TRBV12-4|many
ASSPLKGEAF
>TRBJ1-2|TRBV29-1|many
SVEVGRGGNGYT
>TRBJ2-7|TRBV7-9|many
ASSLRTGGSGEQY
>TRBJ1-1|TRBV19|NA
ASIGMWEARTEAF
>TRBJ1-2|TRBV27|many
ASSLSPTGREGYT
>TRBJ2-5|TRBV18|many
ASSPPGVSETQY
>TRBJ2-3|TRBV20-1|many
SARGLAGHTDTQY
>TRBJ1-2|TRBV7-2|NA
ASSPGQGRVGYT
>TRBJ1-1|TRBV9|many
ASSVGGRMNTEAF
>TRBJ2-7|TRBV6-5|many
ASSYSIPGGYEQY
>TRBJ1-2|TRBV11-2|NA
ASSLQLGAGGGGYT
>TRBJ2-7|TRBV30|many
AWSEGLAAYEQY
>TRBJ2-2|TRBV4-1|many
ASSQARATGELF
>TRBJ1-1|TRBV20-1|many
SARVPGGMNTEAF
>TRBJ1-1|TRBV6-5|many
ASSYSLGASLNTEAF